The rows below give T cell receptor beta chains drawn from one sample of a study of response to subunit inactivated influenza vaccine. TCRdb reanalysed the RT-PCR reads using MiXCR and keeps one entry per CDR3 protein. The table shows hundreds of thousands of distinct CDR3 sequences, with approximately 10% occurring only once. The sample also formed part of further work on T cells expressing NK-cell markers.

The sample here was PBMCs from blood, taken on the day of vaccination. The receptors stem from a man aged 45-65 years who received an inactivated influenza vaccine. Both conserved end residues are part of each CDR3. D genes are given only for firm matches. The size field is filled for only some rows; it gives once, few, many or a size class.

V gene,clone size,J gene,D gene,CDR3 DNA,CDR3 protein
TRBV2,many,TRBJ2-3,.,TGTGCCAGTGAGTCCAAGGAAGCAGATACGCAGTATTTT,CASESKEADTQYF
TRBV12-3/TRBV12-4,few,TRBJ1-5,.,TGTGCCAGCACACAGGCTGAGAATCAGCCCCAGCATTTT,CASTQAENQPQHF
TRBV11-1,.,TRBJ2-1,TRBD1,TGTGCCAGCAGCTTAGCATATGGGGTGACAGGGTACGTCAATGAGCAGTTCTTC,CASSLAYGVTGYVNEQFF
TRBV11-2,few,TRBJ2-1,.,TGTGCCAGCAGCTGGGGGATCCAGGTTTACAATGAGCAGTTCTTC,CASSWGIQVYNEQFF
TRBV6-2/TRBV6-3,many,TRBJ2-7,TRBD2,TGTGCCAGCGAGAAAGCTGAACCGGGACTAGCGGGAGTATACGAGCAGTACTTC,CASEKAEPGLAGVYEQYF
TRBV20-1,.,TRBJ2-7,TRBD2,TGCAGTGCTAGAGGCGGGGGGGTAACCTACGAGCAGTACTTC,CSARGGGVTYEQYF
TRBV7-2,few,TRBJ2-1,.,TGTGCCAGCAGCTTCGGGGCGTTGGATGAGCAGTTCTTC,CASSFGALDEQFF
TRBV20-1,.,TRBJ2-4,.,TGCAGTGCTCCGAAGAACCTTCGGGGAACGGGGAACATTCAGTACTTC,CSAPKNLRGTGNIQYF
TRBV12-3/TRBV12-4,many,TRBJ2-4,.,TGTGCCAGCACCTTGGACGGGCTAGCCAAAAACATTCAGTACTTC,CASTLDGLAKNIQYF
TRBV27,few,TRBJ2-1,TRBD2,TGTGCCAGCAGAAATACCGGGACTAGCGGGAGGGCCGGGGGCAATGAGCAGTTCTTC,CASRNTGTSGRAGGNEQFF
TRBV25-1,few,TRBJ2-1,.,TGTGCCAGCAGACAGACAGGAGGCTACAATGAGCAGTTCTTC,CASRQTGGYNEQFF
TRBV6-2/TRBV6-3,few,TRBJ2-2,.,TGTGCCAGCAGTTACTCGGCGGGGCTTGGGGAGCTGTTTTTT,CASSYSAGLGELFF
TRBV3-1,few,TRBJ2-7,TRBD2,TGTGCCAGCAGCCAGGGACTAGCGGGAGCCCACGAGCAGTACTTC,CASSQGLAGAHEQYF
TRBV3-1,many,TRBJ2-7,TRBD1,TGTGCCAGCAGCCAAGGGGACAGCTCCTACGAGCAGTACTTC,CASSQGDSSYEQYF
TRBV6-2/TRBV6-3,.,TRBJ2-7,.,TGTGCCAGCAGTTACCCGTGGGGAGAGCAGTACTTC,CASSYPWGEQYF
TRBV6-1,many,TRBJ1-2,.,TGTGCCAGCACCTCCCATCCTCCAAGGGGTGGCTACACCTTC,CASTSHPPRGGYTF
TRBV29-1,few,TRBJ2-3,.,TGCAGCGTTCAAACGGGCTTGGGTGCAGATACGCAGTATTTT,CSVQTGLGADTQYF
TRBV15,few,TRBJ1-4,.,TGTGCCACCAGCAGGGGAACAGGGCCCGCTAATGAAAAACTGTTTTTT,CATSRGTGPANEKLFF
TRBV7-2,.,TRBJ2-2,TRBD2,TGTGCCAGCAGCCGCCGACTAGCGGGGTACACCGGGGAGCTGTTTTTT,CASSRRLAGYTGELFF
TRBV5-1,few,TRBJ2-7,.,TGCGCCAGCAGAGAGGGTTGGGGAAAAGAGGACGAGCAGTACTTC,CASREGWGKEDEQYF
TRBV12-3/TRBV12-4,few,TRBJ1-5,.,TGTGCCAGCAGCTCCCGACCAAGCAATCAGCCCCAGCATTTT,CASSSRPSNQPQHF
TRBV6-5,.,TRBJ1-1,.,TGTGCCAGCAGTTTCGAGAGTCTGAACACTGAAGCTTTCTTT,CASSFESLNTEAFF
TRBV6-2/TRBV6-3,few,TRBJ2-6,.,TGTGCCAGCTCCCACAGGGGACTCTTGAGAGGGGCCAACGTCCTGACTTTC,CASSHRGLLRGANVLTF
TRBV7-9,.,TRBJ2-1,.,TGTGCCAGCAGCTTAGCGGGACATTCCTACAATGAGCAGTTCTTC,CASSLAGHSYNEQFF
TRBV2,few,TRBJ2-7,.,TGTGCCAGCAGTGAAGTTGGGGGTTCGGACGAGCAGTACTTC,CASSEVGGSDEQYF
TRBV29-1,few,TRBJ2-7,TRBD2,TGCAGCGTTGGACGGGAGGCCTACTACGAGCAGTACTTC,CSVGREAYYEQYF
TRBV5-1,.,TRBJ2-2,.,TGCGCCAGCAGCCATTCAGACACCGGGGAGCTGTTTTTT,CASSHSDTGELFF
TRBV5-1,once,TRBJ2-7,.,TGCGCCAGCAGCTTCGACAGGTACTGCGAGCAGTACTTC,CASSFDRYCEQYF
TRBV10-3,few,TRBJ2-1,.,TGTGCCATCAGGGACAGTAGCTCCTACAATGAGCAGTTCTTC,CAIRDSSSYNEQFF
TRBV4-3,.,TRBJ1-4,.,TGCGCCAGCAGCCCCTATGGTCAGGGTGGGGAGGTTAATGAAAAACTGTTTTTT,CASSPYGQGGEVNEKLFF
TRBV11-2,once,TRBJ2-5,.,TGTGCCAGCAGCCCCCGACCGGAACGGGGAGGGACCCAGTACTTC,CASSPRPERGGTQYF
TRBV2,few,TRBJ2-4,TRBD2,TGTGCCAGCAGTGATCGGTTACTAGCGGGAGGGGCAAACATTCAGTACTTC,CASSDRLLAGGANIQYF
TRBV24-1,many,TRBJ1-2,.,TGTGCCACCAGTGATTTAGAACAGAACTATGGCTACACCTTC,CATSDLEQNYGYTF
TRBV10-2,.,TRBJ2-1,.,TGCGCCAGCAGTGAGTCGAATTTGGGGCTGGTTTACAATGAGCAGTTCTTC,CASSESNLGLVYNEQFF
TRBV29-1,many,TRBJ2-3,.,TGCAGCGTGCGAAACACAGATACGCAGTATTTT,CSVRNTDTQYF
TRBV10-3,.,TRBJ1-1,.,TGTGCCATCAGGAAAGACACGGCGAACACTGAAGCTTTCTTT,CAIRKDTANTEAFF
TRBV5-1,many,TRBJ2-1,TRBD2,TGCGCCAGCAGCTGGGATTTTCTTGCGGGAGGAAACAATGAGCAGTTCTTC,CASSWDFLAGGNNEQFF
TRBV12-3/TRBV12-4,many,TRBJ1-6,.,TGTGCCAGCAGCATCACAGGGTTTAATTCACCCCTCCACTTT,CASSITGFNSPLHF
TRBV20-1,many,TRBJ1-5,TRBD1,TGCAGTGCTAGAGAACAGGGGCAGTTCTTTCAGCCCCAGCATTTT,CSAREQGQFFQPQHF
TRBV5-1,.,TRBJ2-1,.,TGCGCCAGCAGCCAGGACAGGGAGGGTGAGCAGTTCTTC,CASSQDREGEQFF
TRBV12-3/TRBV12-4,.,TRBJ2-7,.,TGTGCCAGCAGTATGTTCTCCTACGAGCAGTACTTC,CASSMFSYEQYF
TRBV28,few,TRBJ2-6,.,TGTGCCAGCAGTTTAGAGGTATTTGGGGCCAACGTCCTGACTTTC,CASSLEVFGANVLTF
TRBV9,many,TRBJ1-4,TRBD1,TGTGCCAGCAGCGCCGGGGCCAGGGGGCGGAATGAAAAACTGTTTTTT,CASSAGARGRNEKLFF
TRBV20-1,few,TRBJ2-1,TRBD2,TGCAGTGCTAGGGGACTAGCAGGGGAGCAGTTCTTC,CSARGLAGEQFF
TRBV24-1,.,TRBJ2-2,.,TGTGCCACCAGTGATTTGCGTGGGGGGCGCACGTTTACGACCGGGGAGCTGTTTTTT,CATSDLRGGRTFTTGELFF
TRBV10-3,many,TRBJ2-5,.,TGTGCCATCAGTGATGGGGTTTTGGAGACCCAGTACTTC,CAISDGVLETQYF
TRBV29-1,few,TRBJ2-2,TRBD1,TGCAGCGTTACCCGGGACAGGGCCTCCGGGGAGCTGTTTTTT,CSVTRDRASGELFF